The text below deals with one T cell receptor (beta chain). What it recognizes is unknown. Based on clinical symptoms, serum thyroxine and TRAb, thyroid ultrasound and orbital computed tomography, diagnoses were reached. The data stem from a study of T cells in Graves' hyperthyroidism and ophthalmopathy. General study results and limits: A model built on 13 V-J features separated ophthalmopathy from stable hyperthyroidism. Most clonotypes expanded in thyroid above 0.001 were likewise present in blood.

The TCR beta CDR3 regions underwent amplification using RNA transcripts as the source. First-round RT-PCR targeting the TCR CDR3 was performed with the HTBI primer set. TCRdb itself ran the multiplex PCR reads through MiXCR, one entry per CDR3 protein. This table has roughly 96,000 distinct CDR3 sequences, around 52% appearing once. Trimming removed 4 bases from V and 4 bases from J; junction bases left unmatched: 4. This CDR3 spans 16 amino acids. Germline assignment: CDR1 MGHDK and CDR2 SYGVNS. The sequencing sample was made of blood. The TCR was taken from a middle-aged woman with Graves' hyperthyroidism. V usage is TRBV25-1 and J usage is TRBJ2-6; TRBD1 aligns across 10 bases. DNA for the CDR3: TGTGCCAGCAGTGTGACAGGGGGCTGGGGGGCCAACGTCCTGACTTTC. This translates into CASSVTGGWGANVLTF. Full variable domain (rest looked up from reference TRBV25-1 and TRBJ2-6): EADIYQTPRYLVIGTGKKITLECSQTMGHDKMYWYQQDPGMELHLIHYSYGVNSTEKGDLSSESTVSRIRTEHFPLTLESARPSHTSQYLCASSVTGGWGANVLTFGAGSRLTVL.